Listed below are T cell receptor beta chains from one sample, sequenced in a study of blood T cells in healthy people across ages. From the 5' RACE reads, TCRdb called clonotypes with MiXCR, one entry per CDR3 protein. The table records about 930,000 distinct CDR3 sequences, roughly 29% of them present only once. These data also featured in a second study, about T cells of mothers and their children.

The source material was blood. These receptor sequences come from a woman in her thirties or forties in good health. Both conserved end residues are part of each CDR3. Fields, in order: CDR3 DNA, CDR3 protein, J gene, V gene, D gene, clone size. The D gene is left open where the match is weak. Where a row states a size, it is once, few, many or the class of an expanded clone; other rows omit it.

cdr3_nt: TGTGCCACCAGTGATGCCGCGGACCTCCTTATCACCGGGGAGCTGTTTTTT; cdr3_aa: CATSDAADLLITGELFF; j_call: TRBJ2-2; v_call: TRBV24-1; d_call: -; clone_size: -
cdr3_nt: TGCGCCAGCAGCTTTGCCAATGAGCAGTTCTTC; cdr3_aa: CASSFANEQFF; j_call: TRBJ2-1; v_call: TRBV5-1; d_call: -; clone_size: many
cdr3_nt: TGTGCCAGCAGAGCTGGGGGGACCTCCTACGAGCAGTACTTC; cdr3_aa: CASRAGGTSYEQYF; j_call: TRBJ2-7; v_call: TRBV7-2; d_call: -; clone_size: many
cdr3_nt: TGTGCCAGCACTCCACAGGGGGCGAAGAACTATGGCTACACCTTC; cdr3_aa: CASTPQGAKNYGYTF; j_call: TRBJ1-2; v_call: TRBV12-3/TRBV12-4; d_call: TRBD1; clone_size: many
cdr3_nt: TGTGCCAGCAGTGAAAGGATCTCTGGGGCCAACGTCCTGACTTTC; cdr3_aa: CASSERISGANVLTF; j_call: TRBJ2-6; v_call: TRBV28; d_call: -; clone_size: -
cdr3_nt: TGTGCCACCAGCGGGGGACAGGGGGAAACCGGGGAGCTGTTTTTT; cdr3_aa: CATSGGQGETGELFF; j_call: TRBJ2-2; v_call: TRBV15; d_call: TRBD1; clone_size: -
cdr3_nt: TGTGCCAGCAAGGGAGGGAGACAGGGAATCGCTGAAGCTTTCTTT; cdr3_aa: CASKGGRQGIAEAFF; j_call: TRBJ1-1; v_call: TRBV6-1; d_call: TRBD1; clone_size: -
cdr3_nt: TGTGCCAGCAGGGGAAATATACAAGAGACCCAGTACTTC; cdr3_aa: CASRGNIQETQYF; j_call: TRBJ2-5; v_call: TRBV7-9; d_call: -; clone_size: few
cdr3_nt: TGTGTCACCAGCAGAGCCCAAGACAGCGACCAGTACTTC; cdr3_aa: CVTSRAQDSDQYF; j_call: TRBJ2-7; v_call: TRBV15; d_call: -; clone_size: -
cdr3_nt: TGTGCCAGCAGCTTCCGACGTGGCTCTGGGGCCAACGTCCGGACTTTC; cdr3_aa: CASSFRRGSGANVRTF; j_call: TRBJ2-6; v_call: TRBV7-2; d_call: -; clone_size: -
cdr3_nt: TGTGCCAGCAGCTTCCGGGACAGCTACTACGAGCAGTACTTC; cdr3_aa: CASSFRDSYYEQYF; j_call: TRBJ2-7; v_call: TRBV7-2; d_call: TRBD1; clone_size: -
cdr3_nt: TGTGCCAGCAGTGTAGGGACGCAGGGCAAAAACATTCAGTACTTC; cdr3_aa: CASSVGTQGKNIQYF; j_call: TRBJ2-4; v_call: TRBV6-1; d_call: -; clone_size: -
cdr3_nt: TGTGCCAGCAGCCCTAGGACAGATTACACAGATACGCAGTATTTT; cdr3_aa: CASSPRTDYTDTQYF; j_call: TRBJ2-3; v_call: TRBV7-8; d_call: -; clone_size: few